This T cell receptor (beta chain) stems from a study of CD8+ T cells in alopecia areata. Study-level points and caveats: On tofacitinib, scalp and blood still held many of the expanded lesional clones. Scalp data also include sequences from resident alphabeta T cells of normal skin.

Notes on this clone: Its antigen remains unidentified.

The CDR3 extends over 12 amino acids. Germline V gene sequence: CDR1 SGHRS, CDR2 YFSETQ. Trimming at V came to 7 bases and at J to 3 bases, leaving 3 bases not matched to a gene. Extracted RNA was reverse transcribed into cDNA, the sequencing template. Assay: immunoSEQ multiplex PCR; the TCRdb copy retains only in-frame clones and omits some. The sample has 100,000 or so clones, roughly 60% seen once. Treatment reported: oral pan-JAK inhibitor, 5-10 mg twice daily. Collected material from alopecia areata patients comprised lesional scalp punch biopsies and peripheral blood. Sorted out of PBMCs were CD4+ T cells and CD8+ T cells.

Sample: CD8+ T cells sorted from blood, taken at approximately week 56, from a patient treated with tofacitinib. The TCR originated in a human donor with alopecia areata. V is TRBV5-1 and J is TRBJ1-2; 7 bases are shared with TRBD1. CDR3 loop: CASAGTDYGYTF. CDR3 DNA sequence: TGCGCCAGCGCCGGGACAGACTATGGCTACACCTTC. The entire variable domain, with the rest obtained from reference TRBV5-1 and TRBJ1-2, is as follows: KAGVTQTPRYLIKTRGQQVTLSCSPISGHRSVSWYQQTPGQGLQFLFEYFSETQRNKGNFPGRFSGRQFSNSRSEMNVSTLELGDSALYLCASAGTDYGYTFGSGTRLTVV.